The 27 T cell receptor beta chains reported below all come from one sample, sequenced in a study of T cell responses to AZD1222 COVID-19 vaccine (dated by TCRdb to the early 2020s). The library was obtained by the immunoSEQ multiplex PCR assay. The source is immuneACCESS, and TCRdb retained only in-frame sequences with V and J called. Part of the clones is not carried over; for the studies checked, unresolved V genes explain less than half of this, and the remainder is unexplained. The sample contains 120,000 or so clones, approximately 83% of them found a single time. Of the sample, roughly 9% is held by the ten largest clones. What the time point label conveys for this sample: baseline before first vaccination. Sequencing was performed on peripheral blood, taken on day 0 of AZD1222 vaccination. The receptors were gathered from an adult in good health.

This sequence joins TRBV2 and TRBJ2-5; TRBD1 might be the D (7 bases). Per germline, CDR1 SNHLY and CDR2 FYNNEI. This CDR3 comprises 15 residues. V lost 7 bases and J lost 5, with 20 bases in between. The CDR3 DNA follows: TGTGCCAGCAAAGTTCGACAGGGCCGGGGGGAGACCCAGTACTTC. Protein sequence: CASKVRQGRGETQYF.

V gene TRBV7-3 combines with J gene TRBJ2-1, with no clear D. Germline CDR1 SGHTA, CDR2 FQGTGA. CDR3 length: 15 amino acids. V was clipped by 5 bases and J by 5 bases, with 16 bases between them. The CDR3 loop reads CASSTSFGTHNEQFF. The CDR3 nucleotides are TGTGCCAGCAGCACCAGCTTCGGAACCCACAATGAGCAGTTCTTC.

The chain recombines TRBV6-1 with TRBJ1-2; possibly TRBD1 for D (5 bases). Germline lookup yields CDR1 MNHNS and CDR2 SASEGT. Trimming removed 3 bases from V and 5 bases from J, with 7 bases in between. This CDR3 contains 12 residues. The CDR3 reads CASSETDYGYTF. In nucleotides, the CDR3 is TGTGCCAGCAGTGAGACAGATTATGGCTACACCTTC.

This chain joins TRBV28 and TRBJ2-7, with 7 bases lining up with TRBD2. Germline CDR1 reads MDHEN; CDR2 reads SYDVKM. There are 14 residues in the CDR3. Losses at the gene ends were 7 bases for V and 3 bases for J; bases not matched to a gene: 9. The CDR3: CASTKGGGSYEQYF. For the CDR3, the DNA is TGTGCCAGCACCAAGGGCGGGGGAAGCTACGAGCAGTACTTC. The variable domain in full, with the rest retrieved from reference TRBV28 and TRBJ2-7, is DVKVTQSSRYLVKRTGEKVFLECVQDMDHENMFWYRQDPGLGLRLIYFSYDVKMKEKGDIPEGYSVSREKKERFSLILESASTNQTSMYLCASTKGGGSYEQYFGPGTRLTVT.

The chain has TRBV6-5 and TRBJ1-5; 11 positions match TRBD1. J lost 6 bases, V lost 6 bases, and 7 bases had no gene match. Germline V gene data show CDR1 as MNHEY and CDR2 as SVGAGI. The length of the CDR3 is 15 residues. The CDR3 loop reads CASSTGTGGGQPQHF. DNA of the CDR3: TGTGCCAGCAGCACCGGGACAGGGGGGGGTCAGCCCCAGCATTTT.

This clone was observed a few times. This sequence joins TRBV12-5 and TRBJ1-2, with D perhaps TRBD1 (5 bases). Germline loops: CDR1 LGHNT, CDR2 FRNRAP. This CDR3 is built from 12 residues. V was cut by 6 bases and J by 8 bases, with 13 bases left in between. The CDR3 nucleotides are TGTGCTAGTGGCCCCCAGGGTGGCGGCTACACCTTC. It encodes CASGPQGGGYTF.

This clone came up once. CDR3 DNA sequence: TGTGCCAGCAGCTTAAGGGGGTCCCCTTACAATGAGCAGTTCTTC. It codes for CASSLRGSPYNEQFF. The genes are TRBV7-9 and TRBJ2-1; weak D call: TRBD1 (6 bases). The CDR3 is 15 residues long. Germline V lookup: CDR1 SEHNR, CDR2 FQNEAQ (reference sequence). With 2 bases removed from V and 4 bases from J, the gap between germline ends came to 12 bases.

This chain links TRBV9 with TRBJ1-1; a weak D match, TRBD1 (5 bases). V dropped 1 base and J dropped 9 bases, with 10 bases sitting between them. The CDR3 spans 12 residues. The V gene's germline CDR1 is SGDLS and CDR2 YYNGEE. Written as DNA, the CDR3 is TGTGCCAGCAGCGTATGGTCAGGGCAAGCTTTCTTT. Protein sequence: CASSVWSGQAFF.

The chain is built from TRBV5-8 and TRBJ2-3; 7 bases agree with TRBD2. Germline V gene lookup returns CDR1 SGHTS and CDR2 YDEGEE. CDR3 length equals 12 residues. V gave up 4 bases and J gave up 12 bases; unmatched junction bases: 8. Written as DNA, the CDR3 is TGTGCCAGCAGCGAGCAGCTAGCGGTACAGTATTTT. It specifies CASSEQLAVQYF.

The chain has TRBV4-2 and TRBJ2-3; D may be TRBD1 or TRBD2 (5 bases each). V lost 3 bases, J lost 6 bases, and 13 bases lay in between. Germline V gene data show CDR1 as LGHNA and CDR2 as YNFKEQ. This CDR3 comprises 14 residues. The CDR3 here is CASSQGVGADTQYF. The CDR3, as DNA: TGTGCCAGCAGCCAGGGGGTCGGGGCGGATACGCAGTATTTT.

The CDR3 DNA reads TGTGCCAGCAGCCAAGCCCCGGGATCCTACGAGCAGTACTTC. This gives the protein CASSQAPGSYEQYF. This sequence joins TRBV3-1 (or the pseudogene TRBV3-2) and TRBJ2-7, with a tentative D call TRBD2 (5 bases). Trimming took 1 base from V and 1 from J, leaving 8 bases between them. The germline gives CDR1 LGHDT, CDR2 YNNKEL (reference sequence). The CDR3 has 14 amino acids.

This sequence joins TRBV9 and TRBJ2-7; 8 bases are a match to TRBD2. Germline CDR1 is SGDLS and CDR2 is YYNGEE. The length of the CDR3 is 15 residues. V lost 0 bases and J lost 2; bases outside the gene matches: 4. The CDR3 reads CASSVETSGPYEQYF. In nucleotides, the CDR3 is TGTGCCAGCAGCGTAGAAACTAGCGGCCCCTACGAGCAGTACTTC.

The V call is TRBV14, the J call TRBJ2-7, with D uncertain. V was cut by 0 bases and J by 7 bases, with 16 bases left in between. The length of the CDR3 is 15 residues. CDR1 and CDR2 from the germline V gene are SGHDN and FVKESK. In DNA, the CDR3 is TGTGCCAGCAGCCAAGATCCTACCCTCCTTGGGGAGCAGTACTTC. Amino acids: CASSQDPTLLGEQYF.

The V and J genes are TRBV5-8 and TRBJ1-2; D remains ambiguous. V gave up 0 bases and J gave up 4 bases, with 10 bases separating them. CDR1 is SGHTS, CDR2 YDEGEE, per germline. The CDR3 runs 14 residues. The DNA of the CDR3 is TGTGCCAGCAGCTTGGAGGGCGGATCCTATGGCTACACCTTC. Its translation: CASSLEGGSYGYTF.

This clone was seen at least ten times. The chain uses TRBV19 and TRBJ2-3; 14 bases are a match to TRBD2. Germline CDR1 and CDR2: LNHDA and SQIVND (reference sequence). Trimming removed 1 base from V and 8 bases from J; junction bases left unmatched: 5. CDR3 length: 16 amino acids. Here the CDR3 DNA reads TGTGCCAGTAGTATAGCCGGGACTAGCGGGAGTGTTACGCAGTATTTT. It encodes CASSIAGTSGSVTQYF.

The chain recombines TRBV18 with TRBJ1-1; 7 nucleotides line up with TRBD1. CDR1 is KGHSH, CDR2 LQKENI, per germline. This CDR3 contains 16 residues. Trimming cost V 4 bases and J 4 bases; bases outside gene matches: 12. CDR3 DNA: TGTGCCAGCTCACTCCTCTCGACAGGGCAAGTCACTGAAGCTTTCTTT. It specifies CASSLLSTGQVTEAFF.

V usage is TRBV5-1 and J usage is TRBJ2-1, with D maybe TRBD2 (6 bases). Germline CDR1 SGHRS, CDR2 YFSETQ. V lost 5 bases and J 0 bases, leaving 15 bases between the germline ends. The CDR3 runs to 16 residues. The CDR3 DNA sequence: TGCGCCAGCAGTGACGCGGGACCCGCCTCCTACAATGAGCAGTTCTTC. Its translation is CASSDAGPASYNEQFF.

The chain combines TRBV4-1 with TRBJ2-7; D not resolved. Germline V gives CDR1 MGHRA, CDR2 YSYEKL. The length of the CDR3 is 11 residues. V shed 2 bases and J shed 6 bases, with 5 bases lying between them. The CDR3 DNA reads TGCGCCAGCAGCCAATGGGGCGAGCAGTACTTC. It encodes CASSQWGEQYF.

The chain combines TRBV5-1 with TRBJ1-5; the D is unclear. CDR1 is SGHRS, CDR2 YFSETQ, per germline. The V and J ends lost 0 bases and 5 bases respectively, with 9 bases between them. The CDR3 runs 14 residues. Here the CDR3 reads CASSLGGIDQPQHF. The CDR3 DNA follows: TGCGCCAGCAGCTTGGGAGGGATTGATCAGCCCCAGCATTTT.

The chain has TRBV9 and TRBJ2-3; 11 bases are a match to TRBD2. The CDR3 runs to 17 residues. Germline CDR1 reads SGDLS; CDR2 reads YYNGEE. V trimming: 0 bases; J trimming: 0 bases; junction bases outside the gene matches: 3. CDR3 sequence reads: CASSVERTSGSTDTQYF. The CDR3 DNA is TGTGCCAGCAGCGTAGAACGGACTAGCGGGAGCACAGATACGCAGTATTTT.

V and J are TRBV27 and TRBJ1-4, with D perhaps matching TRBD1 (5 bases). The CDR3 runs 11 residues. V gave up 7 bases and J gave up 8 bases, with 8 bases separating them. Per the germline V gene, CDR1 is MNHEY and CDR2 is SMNVEV (reference sequence). The DNA of the CDR3 is TGTGCCAGCACCAGGGACGAAAAACTGTTTTTT. It encodes CASTRDEKLFF.

The rearrangement links TRBV19 to TRBJ1-6; D uncertain. Germline values: CDR1 LNHDA, CDR2 SQIVND (reference sequence). The CDR3 sequence is 14 residues long. V lost 2 bases and J 10 bases, leaving 12 bases between the germline ends. The CDR3 sequence is CASSILRAGSPLHF. In DNA, the CDR3 is TGTGCCAGTAGTATACTTAGGGCTGGGTCACCCCTCCACTTT.

V is TRBV29-1 and J is TRBJ1-6, with 8 bases that match TRBD1. The CDR3 is 15 residues long. Trimming removed 5 bases from V and 0 bases from J; junction bases left unmatched: 3. Germline V lookup: CDR1 SQVTM, CDR2 ANQGSEA. DNA of the CDR3: TGCAGCGTTAGGCAGGGGGCCTCCTATAATTCACCCCTCCACTTT. Protein sequence: CSVRQGASYNSPLHF. Variable domain in full (rest from reference TRBV29-1 and TRBJ1-6): SAVISQKPSRDICQRGTSLTIQCQVDSQVTMMFWYRQQPGQSLTLIATANQGSEATYESGFVIDKFPISRPNLTFSTLTVSNMSPEDSSIYLCSVRQGASYNSPLHFGNGTRLTVT.

The CDR3 coding sequence is TGTGCCAGCAGTACCGACTCAAGGCGCAATCAGCCCCAGCATTTT. It encodes CASSTDSRRNQPQHF. The gene calls are TRBV6-5 and TRBJ1-5; D unclear. Trimming left V 5 bases short and J 2 bases short, with 13 bases between. The germline CDR1 and CDR2 sequences are MNHEY and SVGAGI. The CDR3 extends over 15 amino acids.

V is TRBV6-5 and J is TRBJ1-4, with 7 bases lining up with TRBD1. Germline V gives CDR1 MNHEY, CDR2 SVGAGI. The V gene end was trimmed by 2 bases and the J gene end by 8 bases; junction bases not matched to a gene: 8. CDR3 length equals 15 residues. CDR3 DNA: TGTGCCAGCAGTTACCAGGGACAGCTCAACGAAAAACTGTTTTTT. Translated: CASSYQGQLNEKLFF.

The rearrangement joins TRBV29-1 to TRBJ2-3; 8 positions agree with TRBD1. Germline V gene data show CDR1 as SQVTM and CDR2 as ANQGSEA. The CDR3 runs 12 residues. The DNA for the CDR3 is TGCATTGGACAGGGTTATACAGATACGCAGTATTTT. Its translation is CIGQGYTDTQYF.

The CDR3 DNA follows: TGCGCCAGCAGCCAAGTAGGAGTCTCCCGGGGCAATCAGCCCCAGCATTTT. The encoded protein is CASSQVGVSRGNQPQHF. The chain carries TRBV4-1 and TRBJ1-5, with unresolved D. The germline V gene encodes CDR1 MGHRA and CDR2 YSYEKL. The ends were cut back, 1 base at V and 2 bases at J, with 15 bases in the middle. The CDR3 has 17 amino acids.